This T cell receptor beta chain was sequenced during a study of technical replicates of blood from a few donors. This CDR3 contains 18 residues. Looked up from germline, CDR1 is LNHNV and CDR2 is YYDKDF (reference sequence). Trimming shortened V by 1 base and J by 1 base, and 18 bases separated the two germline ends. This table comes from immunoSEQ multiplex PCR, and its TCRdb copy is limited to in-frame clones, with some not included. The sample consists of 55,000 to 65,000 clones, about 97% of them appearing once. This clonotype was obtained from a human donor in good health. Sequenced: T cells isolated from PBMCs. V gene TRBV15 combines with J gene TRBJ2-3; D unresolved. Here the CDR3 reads CATSRGASRQAGTDTQYF. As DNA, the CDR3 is TGTGCCACCAGCAGAGGGGCATCTCGGCAGGCCGGCACAGATACGCAGTATTTT.